A single sample gave rise to the 25 T cell receptor beta chains below, sequenced in a study of shared clonotypes between healthy human individuals. Only in-frame clones appear in the TCRdb table, and some are missing; sequencing was by immunoSEQ multiplex PCR. The data show about 1,500,000 clones, around 95% seen once. The sample consisted of naive CD4+ T cells sorted from blood. Subset described: CD45RA+ positively selected. These TCRs come from a man aged 30-40 years in good health.

The chain combines TRBV25-1 with TRBJ2-7; D perhaps matches TRBD1 (6 bases). Germline lookup yields CDR1 MGHDK and CDR2 SYGVNS. The CDR3 sequence is 14 residues long. The V and J ends lost 2 bases and 3 bases respectively, with 11 bases between them. In nucleotides, the CDR3 is TGTGCCAGCAGTGAAGAAGACAGGCGCTACGAGCAGTACTTC. As protein: CASSEEDRRYEQYF.

This chain links TRBV18 with TRBJ2-2; 7 nucleotides align to TRBD2. Germline V gene data show CDR1 as KGHSH and CDR2 as LQKENI. The junction had 3 bases not matched to a gene; V was cut back by 3 bases and J by 2 bases. The CDR3 runs to 15 residues. The CDR3 region is CASSPSGINTGELFF. The CDR3 nucleotides are TGTGCCAGCTCACCCAGCGGGATAAACACCGGGGAGCTGTTTTTT.

CDR3 nucleotides: TGCGCCAGCAGCTTGGCGATAAGATCGAACACTGAAGCTTTCTTT. Translating it yields CASSLAIRSNTEAFF. The chain recombines TRBV5-1 with TRBJ1-1, with unresolved D. This CDR3 has 15 amino acids. Germline loops: CDR1 SGHRS, CDR2 YFSETQ. Deletions cut 0 bases from V and 1 base from J, with 10 bases between. The full variable domain, with the rest looked up from reference TRBV5-1 and TRBJ1-1, is KAGVTQTPRYLIKTRGQQVTLSCSPISGHRSVSWYQQTPGQGLQFLFEYFSETQRNKGNFPGRFSGRQFSNSRSEMNVSTLELGDSALYLCASSLAIRSNTEAFFGQGTRLTVV.

The chain employs TRBV28 and TRBJ2-7; 9 bases agree with TRBD2. V trimming: 6 bases; J trimming: 5 bases; junction bases outside the gene matches: 17. Germline-derived CDR1 and CDR2 are MDHEN and SYDVKM. CDR3 length: 17 amino acids. The chain's CDR3 is CASSPGVAGARAHEQYF. CDR3 in DNA: TGTGCCAGCAGCCCTGGGGTAGCGGGAGCTAGGGCCCACGAGCAGTACTTC. Supplemented by reference TRBV28 and TRBJ2-7, the full variable domain reads DVKVTQSSRYLVKRTGEKVFLECVQDMDHENMFWYRQDPGLGLRLIYFSYDVKMKEKGDIPEGYSVSREKKERFSLILESASTNQTSMYLCASSPGVAGARAHEQYFGPGTRLTVT.

Notes on this clone: Other DNA sequences in the sample encode the same CDR3. The chain links TRBV29-1 to TRBJ2-5; no clear D. V lost 3 bases, J lost 2 bases, and 7 bases lay in between. This CDR3 contains 12 residues. The germline V gene encodes CDR1 SQVTM and CDR2 ANQGSEA. The CDR3 sequence is CSVESQQETQYF. CDR3 coding DNA: TGCAGCGTTGAGTCACAGCAAGAGACCCAGTACTTC.

This clone was recorded only once. V gene TRBV7-8 combines with J gene TRBJ1-5; D is uncertain. Looked up from germline, CDR1 is SGHVS and CDR2 is FQNEAQ. There are 16 residues in the CDR3. Trimming took off 5 bases at V and 7 bases at J, with 21 bases between the two ends. CDR3 loop: CASSRTLRAGGQPQHF. The CDR3 DNA reads TGTGCCAGCAGCCGCACACTGAGGGCTGGTGGCCAGCCCCAGCATTTT.

The chain joins TRBV5-1 to TRBJ1-5, with 8 bases lining up with TRBD1. The CDR3 has 15 residues. Trimming removed 4 bases from V and 4 bases from J; junction bases left unmatched: 7. Germline CDR1 reads SGHRS; CDR2 reads YFSETQ. CDR3 DNA sequence: TGCGCCAGCAGCCTGACAGGGGTTGAAAATCAGCCCCAGCATTTT. It encodes CASSLTGVENQPQHF. The full variable domain, with the rest looked up from reference TRBV5-1 and TRBJ1-5, is KAGVTQTPRYLIKTRGQQVTLSCSPISGHRSVSWYQQTPGQGLQFLFEYFSETQRNKGNFPGRFSGRQFSNSRSEMNVSTLELGDSALYLCASSLTGVENQPQHFGDGTRLSIL.

The genes are TRBV25-1 and TRBJ1-1; the D is unclear. V was cut by 1 base and J by 1 base, with 10 bases left in between. Germline loops: CDR1 MGHDK, CDR2 SYGVNS. The CDR3 covers 15 residues. DNA for the CDR3: TGTGCCAGCAGTGAATCCGGGAAACCGAACACTGAAGCTTTCTTT. Its translation: CASSESGKPNTEAFF.

The chain uses TRBV25-1 and TRBJ2-1; 7 nucleotides match TRBD1. Trimming at V came to 4 bases and at J to 7 bases, leaving 13 bases not matched to a gene. Germline values: CDR1 MGHDK, CDR2 SYGVNS. The CDR3 extends over 16 amino acids. CDR3 region: CASSVAGGSTRNEQFF. The CDR3 DNA reads TGTGCCAGCAGTGTTGCAGGGGGAAGTACAAGGAATGAGCAGTTCTTC.

This rearrangement joins TRBV6-1 to TRBJ2-2; the D gene could be TRBD1 or TRBD2 (6 bases each). Germline V gene sequence: CDR1 MNHNS, CDR2 SASEGT. V shed 3 bases and J shed 1 base, with 9 bases lying between them. The CDR3 is 15 amino acids. CDR3 coding DNA: TGTGCCAGCAGTGACGGGGGACAGAACACCGGGGAGCTGTTTTTT. Protein: CASSDGGQNTGELFF.

Concerning this clone itself: This CDR3 is also generated by other DNA sequences in the sample. CDR3 in amino acids: CASSYSTGEQYF. CDR3 sequence (DNA): TGTGCCAGCAGTTACTCCACGGGGGAGCAGTACTTC. The V and J genes are TRBV6-6 and TRBJ2-7, with a tentative D call TRBD2 (5 bases). The CDR3 runs 12 residues. The V gene's germline CDR1 is MNHNY and CDR2 SVGAGI (reference sequence). V shed 0 bases and J shed 7 bases, with 7 bases lying between them.

The V gene is TRBV6-5, the J gene TRBJ2-5; 7 bases are shared with TRBD1. The CDR3 sequence is 13 residues long. With V trimmed by 5 bases and J by 2 bases, 2 bases remained unmatched. Germline V gene data show CDR1 as MNHEY and CDR2 as SVGAGI. CDR3 region: CASSRQGQETQYF. CDR3 nucleotide sequence: TGTGCCAGCAGTCGACAGGGACAAGAGACCCAGTACTTC.

The chain carries TRBV7-9 and TRBJ1-2; possible D gene TRBD1, 6 bases. Germline lookup yields CDR1 SEHNR and CDR2 FQNEAQ (reference sequence). V was pared by 2 bases and J by 6 bases, with 16 bases between. The CDR3 spans 15 residues. The CDR3 is CASSLLNRGAHGYTF. The CDR3, as DNA: TGTGCCAGCAGCTTATTAAATAGGGGGGCTCATGGCTACACCTTC.

The chain employs TRBV6-1 and TRBJ1-2; D may be TRBD1 (5 bases). The CDR3 length is 14 residues. The germline CDR1 and CDR2 sequences are MNHNS and SASEGT. V gave up 2 bases and J gave up 8 bases, with 15 bases separating them. The CDR3 sequence is CASSEKGISGGYTF. CDR3 sequence (DNA): TGTGCCAGCAGTGAAAAGGGGATTAGCGGAGGCTACACCTTC.

This sequence joins TRBV28 and TRBJ2-2; D remains ambiguous. The CDR3 totals 11 residues. The V end lost 6 bases, the J end lost 5 bases, and 4 bases lay between the germline ends. CDR1 is MDHEN, CDR2 SYDVKM, per germline. The CDR3 sequence is CASSRTGELFF. The CDR3, as DNA: TGTGCCAGCAGCCGAACCGGGGAGCTGTTTTTT.

The gene calls are TRBV18 and TRBJ2-2; 9 nucleotides line up with TRBD1. The CDR3 contains 15 residues. Germline V gene lookup returns CDR1 KGHSH and CDR2 LQKENI. V lost 6 bases to trimming and J lost 6 bases; unmatched junction nucleotides: 8. The CDR3 spells CASSPTGGDAGELFF. The CDR3 DNA is TGTGCCAGCTCTCCGACAGGGGGTGATGCCGGGGAGCTGTTTTTT.

The rearrangement links TRBV25-1 to TRBJ1-2, with a possible D match to TRBD1 (5 bases). The ends were cut back, 2 bases at V and 6 bases at J, with 19 bases in the middle. Germline lookup yields CDR1 MGHDK and CDR2 SYGVNS. The CDR3 runs 16 residues. CDR3 sequence: CASSEPGTGGKDGYTF. Written as DNA, the CDR3 is TGTGCCAGCAGTGAACCCGGGACGGGAGGGAAGGATGGCTACACCTTC.

The chain has TRBV10-3 and TRBJ1-1; tentative D call: TRBD1 (6 bases). CDR3 length: 14 residues. The V end was cut by 2 bases, the J end by 8 bases, with 15 bases between. Germline CDR1 ENHRY, CDR2 SYGVKD. CDR3 amino acids: CAISETLTGTEAFF. The CDR3 DNA reads as TGTGCCATCAGTGAGACTTTGACAGGTACCGAAGCTTTCTTT.

The rearrangement uses TRBV7-9 and TRBJ2-1; D assignment may be TRBD1 or TRBD2 (6 bases each). Germline CDR1 is SEHNR and CDR2 is FQNEAQ (reference sequence). The CDR3 spans 12 residues. Trimming cost V 0 bases and J 16 bases, with 13 bases left between them. CDR3 sequence: CASSLAGGRGFF. DNA of the CDR3: TGTGCCAGCAGCTTAGCGGGGGGCCGTGGATTCTTC.

The rearrangement uses TRBV29-1 and TRBJ1-2, with 11 bases aligning to TRBD1. Germline CDR1 SQVTM, CDR2 ANQGSEA. The ends lost 3 bases at V and 3 bases at J; junction bases unmatched: 3. This CDR3 has 14 residues. CDR3 nucleotides: TGCAGCGTTGATTGGGACAGGGGGGACTATGGCTACACCTTC. This encodes CSVDWDRGDYGYTF.

The chain couples TRBV9 to TRBJ2-3; the match to TRBD2 covers 7 bases. Per the germline V gene, CDR1 is SGDLS and CDR2 is YYNGEE. Unmatched junction bases numbered 6, after V lost 0 bases and J lost 2 bases. CDR3 length: 16 amino acids. CDR3 residues: CASSVGVAGYTDTQYF. The CDR3 coding sequence is TGTGCCAGCAGCGTAGGGGTAGCGGGTTACACAGATACGCAGTATTTT. Full variable domain (outside the CDR3, taken from reference TRBV9 and TRBJ2-3): DSGVTQTPKHLITATGQRVTLRCSPRSGDLSVYWYQQSLDQGLQFLIQYYNGEERAKGNILERFSAQQFPDLHSELNLSSLELGDSALYFCASSVGVAGYTDTQYFGPGTRLTVL.

The chain recombines TRBV9 with TRBJ2-3; 8 bases align to TRBD2. The CDR3 runs to 17 residues. Trimming at V came to 4 bases and at J to 2 bases, leaving 12 bases not matched to a gene. CDR1 and CDR2 from the germline V gene are SGDLS and YYNGEE. The CDR3 loop reads CASSPDSGRWFTDTQYF. The DNA for the CDR3 is TGTGCCAGCAGCCCGGACAGCGGGAGATGGTTCACAGATACGCAGTATTTT.

The chain links TRBV29-1 to TRBJ2-7, with 7 bases lining up with TRBD1. Germline CDR1 SQVTM, CDR2 ANQGSEA. This CDR3 is built from 12 residues. The V and J ends lost 7 bases and 3 bases, in that order; junction bases with no gene match: 6. This CDR3 reads CSGGQADYEQYF. As DNA, the CDR3 is TGCAGCGGAGGACAGGCTGACTACGAGCAGTACTTC.

This chain uses TRBV19 with TRBJ2-2; D is ambiguous. Germline V gene lookup returns CDR1 LNHDA and CDR2 SQIVND (reference sequence). This CDR3 contains 17 residues. Trimming removed 1 base at V and 5 bases at J, with 17 bases between. CDR3 sequence reads: CASSIGASRMGTGELFF. DNA for the CDR3: TGTGCCAGTAGTATAGGGGCGAGCAGAATGGGAACCGGGGAGCTGTTTTTT.

J is TRBJ2-1 and V is TRBV15, with TRBD2 identical over 7 bases. The V and J ends lost 0 bases and 4 bases, in that order; junction bases with no gene match: 3. The CDR3 consists of 15 residues. CDR1 LNHNV and CDR2 YYDKDF come from the germline V gene (reference sequence). CDR3 loop: CATSREGGSYNEQFF. In DNA, the CDR3 is TGTGCCACCAGCAGAGAAGGCGGGAGTTACAATGAGCAGTTCTTC.